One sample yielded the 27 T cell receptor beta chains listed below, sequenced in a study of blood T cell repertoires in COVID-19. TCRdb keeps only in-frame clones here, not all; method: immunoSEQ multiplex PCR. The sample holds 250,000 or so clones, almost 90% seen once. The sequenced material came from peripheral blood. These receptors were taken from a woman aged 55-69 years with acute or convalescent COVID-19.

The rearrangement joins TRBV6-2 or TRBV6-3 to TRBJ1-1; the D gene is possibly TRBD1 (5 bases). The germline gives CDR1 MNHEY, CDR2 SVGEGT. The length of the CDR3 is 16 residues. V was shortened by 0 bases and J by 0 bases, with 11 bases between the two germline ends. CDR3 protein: CASSYSKGEVNTEAFF. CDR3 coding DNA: TGTGCCAGCAGTTACTCGAAAGGGGAGGTGAACACTGAAGCTTTCTTT.

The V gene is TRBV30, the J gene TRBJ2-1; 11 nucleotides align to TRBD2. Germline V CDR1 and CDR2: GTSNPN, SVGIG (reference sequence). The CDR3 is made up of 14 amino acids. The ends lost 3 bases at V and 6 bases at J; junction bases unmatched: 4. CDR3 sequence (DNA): TGTGCCTGGAGGTCCGGGACTAGCGGCAATGAGCAGTTCTTC. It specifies CAWRSGTSGNEQFF.

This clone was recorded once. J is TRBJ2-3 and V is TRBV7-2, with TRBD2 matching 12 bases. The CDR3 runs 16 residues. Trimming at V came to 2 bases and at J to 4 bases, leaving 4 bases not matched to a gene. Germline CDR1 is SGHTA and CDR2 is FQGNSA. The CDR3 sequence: CASSLRLAGVSDTQYF. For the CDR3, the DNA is TGTGCCAGCAGCTTAAGACTAGCGGGAGTATCAGATACGCAGTATTTT.

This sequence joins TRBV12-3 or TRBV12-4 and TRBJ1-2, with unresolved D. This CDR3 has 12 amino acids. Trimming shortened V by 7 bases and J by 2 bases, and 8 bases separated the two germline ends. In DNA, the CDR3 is TGTGCCAGCAACCGAGGGAACTATGGCTACACCTTC. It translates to CASNRGNYGYTF.

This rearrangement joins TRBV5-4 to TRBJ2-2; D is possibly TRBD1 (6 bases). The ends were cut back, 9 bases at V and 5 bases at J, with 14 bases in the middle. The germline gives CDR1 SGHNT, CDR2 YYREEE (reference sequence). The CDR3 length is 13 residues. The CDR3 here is CATSDSTTGELFF. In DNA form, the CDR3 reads TGTGCCACCTCGGACAGCACAACCGGGGAGCTGTTTTTT.

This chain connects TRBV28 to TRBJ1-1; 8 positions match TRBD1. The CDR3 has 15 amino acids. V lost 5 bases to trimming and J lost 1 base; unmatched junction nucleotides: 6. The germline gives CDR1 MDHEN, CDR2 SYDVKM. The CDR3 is CASSHSDRENTEAFF. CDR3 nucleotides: TGTGCCAGCAGTCATTCGGACAGGGAGAACACTGAAGCTTTCTTT.

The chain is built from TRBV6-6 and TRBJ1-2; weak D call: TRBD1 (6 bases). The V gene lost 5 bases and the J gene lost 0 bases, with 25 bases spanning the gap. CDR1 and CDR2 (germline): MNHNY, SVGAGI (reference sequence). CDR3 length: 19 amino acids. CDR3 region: CASSPEKGDAKPSNYGYTF. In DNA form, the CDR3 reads TGTGCCAGCAGTCCAGAAAAGGGGGACGCAAAACCGTCTAACTATGGCTACACCTTC.

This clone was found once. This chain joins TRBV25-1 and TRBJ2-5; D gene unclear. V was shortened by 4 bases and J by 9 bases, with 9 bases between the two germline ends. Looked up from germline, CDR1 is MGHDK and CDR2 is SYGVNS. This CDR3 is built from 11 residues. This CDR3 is CASSAKSAQYF. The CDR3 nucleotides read TGTGCCAGCAGTGCCAAATCGGCCCAGTACTTC.

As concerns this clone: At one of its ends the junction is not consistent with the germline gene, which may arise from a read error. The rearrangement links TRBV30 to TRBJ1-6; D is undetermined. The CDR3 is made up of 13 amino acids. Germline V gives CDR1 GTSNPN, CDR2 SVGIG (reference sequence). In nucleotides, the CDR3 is TGTGCCCGGAGCGAGGGAGGTAATTCACCCCTCCACTTT. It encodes CARSEGGNSPLHF.

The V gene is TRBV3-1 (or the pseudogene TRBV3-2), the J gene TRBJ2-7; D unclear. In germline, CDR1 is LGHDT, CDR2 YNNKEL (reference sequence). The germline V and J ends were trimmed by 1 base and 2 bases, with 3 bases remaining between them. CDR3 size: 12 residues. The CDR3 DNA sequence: TGTGCCAGCAGCCAAGCCGCCTACGAGCAGTACTTC. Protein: CASSQAAYEQYF.

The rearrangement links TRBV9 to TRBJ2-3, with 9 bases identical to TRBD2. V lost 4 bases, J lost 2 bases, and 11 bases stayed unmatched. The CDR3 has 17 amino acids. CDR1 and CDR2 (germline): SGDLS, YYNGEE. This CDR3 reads CASSLEFGLANTDTQYF. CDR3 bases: TGTGCCAGCAGCCTTGAATTCGGACTAGCGAACACAGATACGCAGTATTTT.

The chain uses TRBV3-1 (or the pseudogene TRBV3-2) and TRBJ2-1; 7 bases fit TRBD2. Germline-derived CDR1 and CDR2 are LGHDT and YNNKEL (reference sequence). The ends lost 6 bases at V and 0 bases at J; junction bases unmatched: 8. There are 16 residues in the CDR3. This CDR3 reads CASRRRGSDSYNEQFF. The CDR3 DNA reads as TGTGCCAGCAGGCGACGCGGGAGTGACTCCTACAATGAGCAGTTCTTC.

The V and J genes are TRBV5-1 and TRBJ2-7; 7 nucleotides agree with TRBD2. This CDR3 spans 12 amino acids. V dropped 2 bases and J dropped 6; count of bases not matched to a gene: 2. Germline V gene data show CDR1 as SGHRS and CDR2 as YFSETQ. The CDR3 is CASSLTSVEQYF. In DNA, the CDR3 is TGCGCCAGCAGCTTAACTAGCGTCGAGCAGTACTTC.

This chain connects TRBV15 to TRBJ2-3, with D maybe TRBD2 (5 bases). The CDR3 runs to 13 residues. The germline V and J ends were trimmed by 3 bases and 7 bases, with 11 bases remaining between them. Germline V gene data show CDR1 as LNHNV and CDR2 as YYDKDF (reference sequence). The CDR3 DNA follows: TGTGCCACCAGCAGTCCGGGATCGAATACGCAGTATTTT. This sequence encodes CATSSPGSNTQYF. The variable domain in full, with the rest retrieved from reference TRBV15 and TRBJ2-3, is DAMVIQNPRYQVTQFGKPVTLSCSQTLNHNVMYWYQQKSSQAPKLLFHYYDKDFNNEADTPDNFQSRRPNTSFCFLDIRSPGLGDTAMYLCATSSPGSNTQYFGPGTRLTVL.

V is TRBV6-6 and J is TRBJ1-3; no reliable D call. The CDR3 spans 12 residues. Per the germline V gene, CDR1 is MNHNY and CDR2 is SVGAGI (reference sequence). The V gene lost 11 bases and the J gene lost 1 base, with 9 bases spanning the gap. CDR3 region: CAESLSGNTIYF. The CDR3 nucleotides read TGTGCCGAGAGCTTGTCTGGAAACACCATATATTTT.

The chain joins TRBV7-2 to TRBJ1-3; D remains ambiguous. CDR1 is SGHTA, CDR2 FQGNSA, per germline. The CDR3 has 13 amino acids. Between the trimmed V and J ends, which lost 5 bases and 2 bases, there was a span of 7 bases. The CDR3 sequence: CASSLRTGNTIYF. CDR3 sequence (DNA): TGTGCCAGCAGCCTAAGAACTGGAAACACCATATATTTT.

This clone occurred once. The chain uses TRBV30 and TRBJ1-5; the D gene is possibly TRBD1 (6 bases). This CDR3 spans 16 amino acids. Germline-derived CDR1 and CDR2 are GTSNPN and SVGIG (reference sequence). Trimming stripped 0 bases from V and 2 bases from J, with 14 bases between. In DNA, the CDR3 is TGTGCCTGGAGTGTTGGGGGGGCAGGAGGCAATCAGCCCCAGCATTTT. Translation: CAWSVGGAGGNQPQHF.

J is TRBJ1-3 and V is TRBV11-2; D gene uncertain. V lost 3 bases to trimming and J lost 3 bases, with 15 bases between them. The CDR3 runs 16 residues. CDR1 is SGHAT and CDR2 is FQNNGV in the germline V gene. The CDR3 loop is CASSFGRSPIGNTIYF. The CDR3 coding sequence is TGTGCCAGCAGCTTTGGTAGAAGCCCAATTGGAAACACCATATATTTT.

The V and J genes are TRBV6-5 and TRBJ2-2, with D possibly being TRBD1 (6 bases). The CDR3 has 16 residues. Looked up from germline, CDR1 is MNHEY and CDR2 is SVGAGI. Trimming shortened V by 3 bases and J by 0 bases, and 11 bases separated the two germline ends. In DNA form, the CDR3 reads TGTGCCAGCAGTTATGCCCGGACAGCGAACACCGGGGAGCTGTTTTTT. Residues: CASSYARTANTGELFF.

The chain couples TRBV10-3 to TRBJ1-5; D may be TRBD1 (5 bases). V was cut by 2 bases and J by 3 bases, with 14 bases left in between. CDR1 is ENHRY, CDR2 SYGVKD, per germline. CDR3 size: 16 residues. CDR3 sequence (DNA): TGTGCCATCAGTGAGCGGGCAGGGATAGACAATCAGCCCCAGCATTTT. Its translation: CAISERAGIDNQPQHF.

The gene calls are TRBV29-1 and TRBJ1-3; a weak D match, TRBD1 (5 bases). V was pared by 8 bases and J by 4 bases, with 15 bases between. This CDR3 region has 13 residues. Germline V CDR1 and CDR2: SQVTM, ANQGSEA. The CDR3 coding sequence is TGCAGCCCGCCGGGGGTCGACGGAAACACCATATATTTT. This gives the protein CSPPGVDGNTIYF.

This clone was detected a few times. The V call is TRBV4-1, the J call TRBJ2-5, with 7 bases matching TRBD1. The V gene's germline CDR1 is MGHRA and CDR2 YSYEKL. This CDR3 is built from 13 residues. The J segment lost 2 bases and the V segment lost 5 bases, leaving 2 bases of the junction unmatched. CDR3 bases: TGCGCCAGCAGCTCGGACAGGCAAGAGACCCAGTACTTC. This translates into CASSSDRQETQYF.

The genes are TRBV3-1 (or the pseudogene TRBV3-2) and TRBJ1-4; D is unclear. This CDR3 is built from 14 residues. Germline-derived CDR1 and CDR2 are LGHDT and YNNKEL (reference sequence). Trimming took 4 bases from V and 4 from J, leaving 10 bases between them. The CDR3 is CASSPRVHNEKLFF. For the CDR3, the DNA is TGTGCCAGCAGCCCCCGGGTGCATAATGAAAAACTGTTTTTT.

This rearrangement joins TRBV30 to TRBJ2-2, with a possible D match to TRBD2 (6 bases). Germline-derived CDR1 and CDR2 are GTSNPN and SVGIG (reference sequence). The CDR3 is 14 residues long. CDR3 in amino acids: CARRARLNTGELFF. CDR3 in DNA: TGTGCGAGGAGGGCGCGACTGAACACCGGGGAGCTGTTTTTT. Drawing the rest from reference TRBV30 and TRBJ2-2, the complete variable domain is SQTIHQWPATLVQPVGSPLSLECTVEGTSNPNLYWYRQAAGRGLQLLFYSVGIGQISSEVPQNLSASRPQDRQFILSSKKLLLSDSGFYLCARRARLNTGELFFGEGSRLTVL.

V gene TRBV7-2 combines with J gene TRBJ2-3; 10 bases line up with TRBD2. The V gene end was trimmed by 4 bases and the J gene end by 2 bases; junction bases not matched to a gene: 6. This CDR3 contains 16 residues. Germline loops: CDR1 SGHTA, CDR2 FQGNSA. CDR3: CASSSPTSGSTDTQYF. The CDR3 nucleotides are TGTGCCAGCAGCTCCCCGACTAGCGGGTCCACAGATACGCAGTATTTT.

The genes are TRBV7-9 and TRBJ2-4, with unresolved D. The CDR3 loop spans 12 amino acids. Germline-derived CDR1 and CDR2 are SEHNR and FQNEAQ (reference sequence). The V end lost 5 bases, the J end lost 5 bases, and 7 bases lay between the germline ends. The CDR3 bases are TGTGCCAGCAGCAAAAGAGAAAACATTCAGTACTTC. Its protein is CASSKRENIQYF.

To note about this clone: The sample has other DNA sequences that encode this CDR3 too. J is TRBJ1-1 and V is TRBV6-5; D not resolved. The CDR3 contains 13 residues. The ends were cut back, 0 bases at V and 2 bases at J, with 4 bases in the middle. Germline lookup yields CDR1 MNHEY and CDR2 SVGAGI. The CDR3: CASSYSRNTEAFF. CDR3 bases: TGTGCCAGCAGTTACTCTCGTAACACTGAAGCTTTCTTT.